This T cell receptor (beta chain) was recorded in a study of blood T cells in healthy people across ages. With 3 bases clipped from V and 0 bases from J, the junction kept 11 bases outside the gene matches. CDR3 size: 18 residues. The germline V gene encodes CDR1 LGHNA and CDR2 YSLEER. As for this clonotype: What it binds is not known.

Donors were systemically healthy Caucasian individuals from Russia aged about 6 to 90 years. It was approximately 10 milliliters of peripheral blood that were drawn from each donor. PCR was performed a second time for about 6 to 12 cycles using a sample-barcoded 5' primer and a J-beta primer mix. TCRdb re-called the 5' RACE reads through MiXCR, storing one row per CDR3 protein. The table includes 650,000 to 1,000,000 distinct CDR3 sequences, 30% to 45% detected once. Study outcomes and limitations: PBMCs left unsorted prevented a conclusive naive versus antigen-experienced comparison.

Sequencing used blood. The V call is TRBV4-3, the J call TRBJ2-3, with 8 bases identical to TRBD2. This TCR was sampled from a man aged 18 to 29 in good health. CDR3 in amino acids: CASSHLPVRGGSTDTQYF. The DNA for the CDR3 is TGCGCCAGCAGCCATCTCCCTGTCCGGGGGGGAAGCACAGATACGCAGTATTTT.